The 27 T cell receptor beta chains below come from one sample, sequenced in a study of graft-versus-host responses after intestinal transplantation. Their antigen targets remain unknown. Some clones are missing from TCRdb's copy, which holds only in-frame ones; the method was immunoSEQ multiplex PCR. This table holds about 41,000 clones, 90% to 95% found once. The sequencing used unstimulated CD8+ T cells sorted from spleen or lymph node cells, collected before transplant. Receptors originate from a human donor who was the organ donor for an intestinal transplant.

The CDR3 DNA reads TGTGCCAGCAGTTCCCGGGAGTACACTGAAGCTTTCTTT. Protein sequence: CASSSREYTEAFF. The chain is built from TRBV6-6 and TRBJ1-1; no reliable D call. The CDR3 runs 13 residues. CDR1 is MNHNY, CDR2 SVGAGI, per germline (reference sequence). Trimming pared 4 bases from V and 3 bases from J, leaving 9 bases between.

The CDR3 sequence is CASSPEQGAQETQYF. CDR3 in DNA: TGTGCCAGCAGTCCAGAACAGGGGGCACAAGAGACCCAGTACTTC. V and J are TRBV27 and TRBJ2-5, with 9 bases that match TRBD1. The CDR3 totals 15 residues. Germline lookup yields CDR1 MNHEY and CDR2 SMNVEV (reference sequence). The ends lost 5 bases at V and 2 bases at J; junction bases unmatched: 6.

As DNA, the CDR3 is TGCGCCAGCAGCCAGACGACAGCCTACGAGCAGTACTTC. Its translation is CASSQTTAYEQYF. The chain employs TRBV4-1 and TRBJ2-7, with D perhaps matching TRBD1 (5 bases). The CDR3 covers 13 residues. Germline CDR1 and CDR2: MGHRA and YSYEKL. The V and J ends lost 3 bases and 2 bases respectively, with 8 bases between them.

The rearrangement joins TRBV7-8 to TRBJ1-5; D is unresolved. CDR3 size: 15 residues. V was shortened by 2 bases and J by 2 bases, with 10 bases between the two germline ends. Germline CDR1 reads SGHVS; CDR2 reads FQNEAQ. This CDR3 is CASSLWAGGNQPQHF. The CDR3 DNA reads TGTGCCAGCAGCTTATGGGCCGGAGGCAATCAGCCCCAGCATTTT.

Turning to this clone: Mismatch with germline at one junction end may stem from a read error. The rearrangement links TRBV10-3 to TRBJ2-7; TRBD1 aligns across 9 bases. Germline V gene lookup returns CDR1 ENHRY and CDR2 SYGVKD. There are 13 residues in the CDR3. The CDR3 protein is CASSDRGSYEQYF. CDR3 sequence (DNA): TGTGCCAGCAGTGACAGGGGGTCCTACGAGCAGTACTTC.

This chain uses TRBV21-1 with TRBJ2-5; no DNA check was done on the table's D call, TRBD1. TRBV21-1 is a pseudogene. The CDR3 covers 12 residues. CDR3 residues: CASSSRGAAQYF. In DNA, the CDR3 is TGTGCCAGCAGCAGCAGGGGAGCGGCCCAGTACTTC.

The J gene is TRBJ2-3, the V gene TRBV6-5; 8 nucleotides align to TRBD2. This CDR3 contains 16 residues. Germline V gives CDR1 MNHEY, CDR2 SVGAGI. J lost 2 bases, V lost 0 bases, and 4 bases had no gene match. The chain's CDR3 is CASSYSGGGTTDTQYF. CDR3 sequence (DNA): TGTGCCAGCAGTTACTCCGGGGGGGGGACCACAGATACGCAGTATTTT.

The chain combines TRBV16 with TRBJ2-6, with no clear D. The CDR3 runs 18 residues. V lost 5 bases and J lost 9, with 26 bases in between. Germline values: CDR1 KGHSY, CDR2 FQNENV. The CDR3 DNA reads as TGTGCCAGCAGCGGGCAGGTGGTCGTTAACAAGTCGGGCAACGTCCTGACTTTC. Translated: CASSGQVVVNKSGNVLTF.

The chain combines TRBV9 with TRBJ1-1; D uncertain. V lost 3 bases, J lost 1 base, and 10 bases lay in between. There are 14 residues in the CDR3. From germline, CDR1 is SGDLS and CDR2 YYNGEE. CDR3 amino acids: CASSETRANTEAFF. In DNA form, the CDR3 reads TGTGCCAGCAGCGAGACTCGGGCGAACACTGAAGCTTTCTTT.

This chain joins TRBV7-8 and TRBJ2-7; D is perhaps TRBD2 (5 bases). The CDR3 has 13 residues. The V and J ends lost 7 bases and 6 bases respectively, with 16 bases between them. Germline CDR1 reads SGHVS; CDR2 reads FQNEAQ. CDR3 nucleotide sequence: TGTGCCAGCAAGGACTGGACCGGCCTCGAGCAGTACTTC. Encoded protein: CASKDWTGLEQYF.

The CDR3 spells CASSSGGAWDTQYF. CDR3 nucleotides: TGTGCCAGCAGTAGCGGGGGGGCCTGGGATACGCAGTATTTT. V gene TRBV6-5 combines with J gene TRBJ2-3; the match to TRBD2 covers 10 bases. CDR1 is MNHEY, CDR2 SVGAGI, per germline. This CDR3 contains 14 residues. V was pared by 5 bases and J by 6 bases, with 5 bases of the junction left unmatched.

V gene TRBV4-1 combines with J gene TRBJ1-5; D call uncertain. From germline, CDR1 is MGHRA and CDR2 YSYEKL. Deletions cut 0 bases from V and 9 bases from J, with 9 bases between. This CDR3 has 13 amino acids. The CDR3 DNA is TGCGCCAGCAGCCAAGAATTTGCCGGGCCCCAGCATTTT. It is translated as CASSQEFAGPQHF.

The chain links TRBV5-1 to TRBJ2-1; TRBD2 agrees at 7 bases. CDR3 length: 16 residues. Per germline, CDR1 SGHRS and CDR2 YFSETQ. J was trimmed by 4 bases and V by 2 bases; bases with no gene match: 9. For the CDR3, the DNA is TGCGCCAGCAGCTTCACCTTGGCGGGGGTTTACAATGAGCAGTTCTTC. It codes for CASSFTLAGVYNEQFF.

This chain links TRBV11-2 with TRBJ2-5, with 12 bases matching TRBD2. Per the germline V gene, CDR1 is SGHAT and CDR2 is FQNNGV. Trimming cost V 5 bases and J 2 bases; bases outside gene matches: 9. There are 17 residues in the CDR3. The CDR3 nucleotides read TGTGCCAGCAGCCAAGGACTAGCGGGGCCCCATCAAGAGACCCAGTACTTC. It specifies CASSQGLAGPHQETQYF.

V and J are TRBV15 and TRBJ2-1, with 9 bases fitting TRBD2. V trimming: 4 bases; J trimming: 9 bases; junction bases outside the gene matches: 10. This CDR3 contains 15 residues. Germline values: CDR1 LNHNV, CDR2 YYDKDF (reference sequence). The CDR3 DNA follows: TGTGCCACCAGCATGGTCCTAGCGGGGTTGGGTGAGCAGTTCTTC. Its translation: CATSMVLAGLGEQFF.

The chain joins TRBV7-6 to TRBJ2-1; D unclear. CDR3 length: 15 amino acids. Germline values: CDR1 SGHVS, CDR2 FNYEAQ. V lost 3 bases to trimming and J lost 0 bases, with 9 bases between them. This CDR3 is CASSFEVSSYNEQFF. The DNA for the CDR3 is TGTGCCAGCAGCTTTGAGGTTAGCTCCTACAATGAGCAGTTCTTC.

The CDR3 nucleotides read TGTGCCAGCAGCTTGCATCCGGGGGCAGTCACAGATACGCAGTATTTT. This codes for CASSLHPGAVTDTQYF. The chain combines TRBV5-6 with TRBJ2-3; D may be TRBD1 or TRBD2 (6 bases each). V lost 1 base, J lost 2 bases, and 14 bases lay in between. CDR3 length equals 16 residues. The germline V gene encodes CDR1 SGHDT and CDR2 YYEEEE. Full variable domain (outside the CDR3, taken from reference TRBV5-6 and TRBJ2-3): DAGVTQSPTHLIKTRGQQVTLRCSPKSGHDTVSWYQQALGQGPQFIFQYYEEEERQRGNFPDRFSGHQFPNYSSELNVNALLLGDSALYLCASSLHPGAVTDTQYFGPGTRLTVL.

V is TRBV7-8 and J is TRBJ1-4; D call uncertain. V was clipped by 2 bases and J by 5 bases, with 18 bases between them. The CDR3 has 17 amino acids. The germline gives CDR1 SGHVS, CDR2 FQNEAQ. CDR3 DNA: TGTGCCAGCAGCTTAAGACTATACGGGGAATTAAATGAAAAACTGTTTTTT. This sequence encodes CASSLRLYGELNEKLFF.

The chain carries TRBV6-6 and TRBJ2-7; possibly TRBD1 or TRBD2 for D (5 bases each). Germline CDR1 reads MNHNY; CDR2 reads SVGAGI (reference sequence). The CDR3 has 15 residues. V lost 6 bases, J lost 3 bases, and 18 bases lay in between. The CDR3 DNA sequence: TGTGCCAGCAGCTTATCCGGGACGGACAACTACGAGCAGTACTTC. The encoded protein is CASSLSGTDNYEQYF.

The chain links TRBV6-5 to TRBJ2-7, with D uncertain. Between the trimmed V and J ends, which lost 2 bases and 4 bases, there was a span of 9 bases. There are 13 residues in the CDR3. CDR1 MNHEY and CDR2 SVGAGI come from the germline V gene. CDR3 sequence: CASSYESGYEQYF. The CDR3, as DNA: TGTGCCAGCAGTTACGAGTCGGGTTACGAGCAGTACTTC.

The V gene is TRBV19, the J gene TRBJ2-7; tentative D call: TRBD2 (5 bases). In germline, CDR1 is LNHDA, CDR2 SQIVND (reference sequence). The CDR3 length is 12 residues. Trimming shortened V by 4 bases and J by 6 bases, and 10 bases separated the two germline ends. The CDR3 sequence: CASSTPRGEQYF. Here the CDR3 DNA reads TGTGCCAGTAGTACCCCACGGGGCGAGCAGTACTTC.

V usage is TRBV29-1 and J usage is TRBJ1-1, with D possibly being TRBD1 (6 bases). Germline V gene data show CDR1 as SQVTM and CDR2 as ANQGSEA. This CDR3 comprises 13 residues. V dropped 7 bases and J dropped 0 bases, with 12 bases sitting between them. CDR3 DNA: TGCAGCGCCTGGGGGGGCATGAACACTGAAGCTTTCTTT. Translated: CSAWGGMNTEAFF.

The chain combines TRBV7-9 with TRBJ2-7, with D possibly TRBD2 on 6 matching bases. CDR1 SEHNR and CDR2 FQNEAQ come from the germline V gene (reference sequence). The CDR3 is made up of 15 amino acids. Trimming left V 3 bases short and J 5 bases short, with 17 bases between. This CDR3 is CASSFRLGSRNEQYF. The CDR3, as DNA: TGTGCCAGCAGCTTTAGACTAGGATCCCGAAACGAGCAGTACTTC.

This clone appeared a single time. The chain recombines TRBV11-2 with TRBJ2-5; D unresolved. The DNA end lines up better with TRBJ2-7; the J call may be wrong. The CDR3 has 15 residues. Looked up from germline, CDR1 is SGHAT and CDR2 is FQNNGV. CDR3 nucleotides: TGTGCCAGCAGCTTAGCAACGGGTAGTGGCTACGAGCAGTACTTC. Amino acids: CASSLATGSGYEQYF.

This clone came up once. J is TRBJ2-2 and V is TRBV7-9; D not certain. V was trimmed by 5 bases and J by 7 bases, leaving 8 bases between them. Germline-derived CDR1 and CDR2 are SEHNR and FQNEAQ (reference sequence). The CDR3 loop spans 12 amino acids. The CDR3 DNA follows: TGTGCCAGCAGCGCTCACATCGGGGAGCTGTTTTTT. It encodes CASSAHIGELFF.

This chain connects TRBV9 to TRBJ2-2; 12 positions agree with TRBD2. The germline CDR1 and CDR2 sequences are SGDLS and YYNGEE. The CDR3 runs 17 residues. V lost 2 bases, J lost 1 base, and 3 bases stayed unmatched. This CDR3 reads CASSVRLAGVNTGELFF. The CDR3 DNA is TGTGCCAGCAGCGTTCGACTAGCGGGGGTGAACACCGGGGAGCTGTTTTTT. Supplemented by reference TRBV9 and TRBJ2-2, the full variable domain reads DSGVTQTPKHLITATGQRVTLRCSPRSGDLSVYWYQQSLDQGLQFLIQYYNGEERAKGNILERFSAQQFPDLHSELNLSSLELGDSALYFCASSVRLAGVNTGELFFGEGSRLTVL.

The CDR3 loop reads CAIRGGQGPIPQFPYYGYTF. As DNA, the CDR3 is TGTGCCATCAGGGGGGGACAGGGGCCGATCCCCCAATTTCCCTACTATGGCTACACCTTC. V gene TRBV10-3 combines with J gene TRBJ1-2; 10 bases map to TRBD1. Germline V CDR1 and CDR2: ENHRY, SYGVKD. The V and J ends lost 6 bases and 3 bases, in that order; junction bases with no gene match: 22. This CDR3 contains 20 residues.